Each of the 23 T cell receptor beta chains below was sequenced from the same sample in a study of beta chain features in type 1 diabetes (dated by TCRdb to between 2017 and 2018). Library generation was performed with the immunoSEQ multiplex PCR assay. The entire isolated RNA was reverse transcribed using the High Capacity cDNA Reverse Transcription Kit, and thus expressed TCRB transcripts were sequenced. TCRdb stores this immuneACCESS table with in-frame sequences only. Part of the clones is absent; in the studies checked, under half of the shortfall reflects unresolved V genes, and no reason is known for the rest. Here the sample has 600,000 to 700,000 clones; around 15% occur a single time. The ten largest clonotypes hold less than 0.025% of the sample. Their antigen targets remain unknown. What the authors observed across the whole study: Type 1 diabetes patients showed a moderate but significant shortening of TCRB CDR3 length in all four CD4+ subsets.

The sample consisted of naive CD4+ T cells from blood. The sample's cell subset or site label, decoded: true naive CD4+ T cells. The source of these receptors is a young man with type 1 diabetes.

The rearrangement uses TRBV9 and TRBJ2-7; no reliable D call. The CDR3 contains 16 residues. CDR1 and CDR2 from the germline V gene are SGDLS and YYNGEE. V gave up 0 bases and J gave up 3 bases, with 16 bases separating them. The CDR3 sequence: CASSVARRTGSYEQYF. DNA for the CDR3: TGTGCCAGCAGCGTAGCTCGACGGACGGGCAGCTACGAGCAGTACTTC.

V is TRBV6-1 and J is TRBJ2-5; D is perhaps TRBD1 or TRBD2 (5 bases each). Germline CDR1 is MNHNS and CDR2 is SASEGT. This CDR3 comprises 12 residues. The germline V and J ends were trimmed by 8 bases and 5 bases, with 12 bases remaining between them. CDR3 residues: CASRGDPETQYF. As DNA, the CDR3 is TGTGCCAGCCGAGGGGACCCGGAGACCCAGTACTTC.

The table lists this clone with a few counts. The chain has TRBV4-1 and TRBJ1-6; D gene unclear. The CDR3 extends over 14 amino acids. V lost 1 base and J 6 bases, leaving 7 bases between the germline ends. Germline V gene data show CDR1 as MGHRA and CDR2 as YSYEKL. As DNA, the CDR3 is TGCGCCAGCAGCCAAGTTATCAGTAATTCACCCCTCCACTTT. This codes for CASSQVISNSPLHF.

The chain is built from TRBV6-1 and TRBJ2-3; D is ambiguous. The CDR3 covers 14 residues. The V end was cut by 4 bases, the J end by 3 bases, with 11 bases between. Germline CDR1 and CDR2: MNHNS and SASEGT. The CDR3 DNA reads TGTGCCAGCAGTGTCCAAGCCCAAACAGATACGCAGTATTTT. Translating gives CASSVQAQTDTQYF.

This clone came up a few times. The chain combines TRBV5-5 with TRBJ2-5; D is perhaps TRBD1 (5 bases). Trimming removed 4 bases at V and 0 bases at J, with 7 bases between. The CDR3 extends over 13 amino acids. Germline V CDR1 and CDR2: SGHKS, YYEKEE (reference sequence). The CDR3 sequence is CASSKGDQETQYF. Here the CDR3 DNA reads TGTGCCAGCAGCAAAGGGGACCAAGAGACCCAGTACTTC.

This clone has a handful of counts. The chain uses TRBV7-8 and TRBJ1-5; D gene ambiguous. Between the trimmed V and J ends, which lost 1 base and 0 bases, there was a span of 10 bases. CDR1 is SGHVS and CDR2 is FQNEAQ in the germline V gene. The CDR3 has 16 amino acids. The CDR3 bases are TGTGCCAGCAGCTTAGTTGGCGGAGATAGCAATCAGCCCCAGCATTTT. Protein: CASSLVGGDSNQPQHF.

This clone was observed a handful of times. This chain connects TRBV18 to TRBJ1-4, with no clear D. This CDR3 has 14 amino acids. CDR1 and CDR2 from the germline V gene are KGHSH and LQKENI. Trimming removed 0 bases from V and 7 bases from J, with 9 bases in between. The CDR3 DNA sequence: TGTGCCAGCTCACCACCGGGTAGGGCTGAAAAACTGTTTTTT. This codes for CASSPPGRAEKLFF.

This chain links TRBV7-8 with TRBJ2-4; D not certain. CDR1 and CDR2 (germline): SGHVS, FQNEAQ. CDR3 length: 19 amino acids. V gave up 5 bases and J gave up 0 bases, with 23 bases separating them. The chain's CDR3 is CASSRQRIGRPIAKNIQYF. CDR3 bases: TGTGCCAGCAGCCGACAAAGAATCGGGCGCCCCATAGCCAAAAACATTCAGTACTTC.

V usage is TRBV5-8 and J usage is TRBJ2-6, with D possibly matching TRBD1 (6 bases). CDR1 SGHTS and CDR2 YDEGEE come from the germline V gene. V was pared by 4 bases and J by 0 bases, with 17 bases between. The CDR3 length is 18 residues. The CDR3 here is CASSLNGQSSSGANVLTF. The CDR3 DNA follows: TGTGCCAGCAGCCTAAACGGACAGTCCAGCTCTGGGGCCAACGTCCTGACTTTC. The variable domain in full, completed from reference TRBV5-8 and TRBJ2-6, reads EAGVTQSPTHLIKTRGQQATLRCSPISGHTSVYWYQQALGLGLQFLLWYDEGEERNRGNFPPRFSGRQFPNYSSELNVNALELEDSALYLCASSLNGQSSSGANVLTFGAGSRLTVL.

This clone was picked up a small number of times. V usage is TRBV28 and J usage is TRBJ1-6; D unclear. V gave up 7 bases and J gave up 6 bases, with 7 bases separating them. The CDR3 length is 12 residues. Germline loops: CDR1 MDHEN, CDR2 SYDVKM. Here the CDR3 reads CASTTSNSPLHF. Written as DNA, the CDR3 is TGTGCCAGCACGACAAGTAATTCACCCCTCCACTTT. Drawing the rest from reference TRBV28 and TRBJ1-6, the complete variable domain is DVKVTQSSRYLVKRTGEKVFLECVQDMDHENMFWYRQDPGLGLRLIYFSYDVKMKEKGDIPEGYSVSREKKERFSLILESASTNQTSMYLCASTTSNSPLHFGNGTRLTVT.

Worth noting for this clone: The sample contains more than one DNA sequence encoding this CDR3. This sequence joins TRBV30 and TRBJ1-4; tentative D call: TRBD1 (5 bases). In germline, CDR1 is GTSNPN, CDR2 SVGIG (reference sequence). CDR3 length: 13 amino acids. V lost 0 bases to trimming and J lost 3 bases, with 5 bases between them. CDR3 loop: CAWSVGANEKLFF. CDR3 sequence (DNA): TGTGCCTGGAGTGTAGGGGCTAATGAAAAACTGTTTTTT.

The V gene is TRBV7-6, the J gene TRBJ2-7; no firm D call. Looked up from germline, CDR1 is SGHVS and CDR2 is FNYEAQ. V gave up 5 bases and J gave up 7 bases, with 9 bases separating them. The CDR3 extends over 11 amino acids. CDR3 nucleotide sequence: TGTGCCAGCAGCATGCGGTCAGAGCAGTACTTC. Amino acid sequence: CASSMRSEQYF.

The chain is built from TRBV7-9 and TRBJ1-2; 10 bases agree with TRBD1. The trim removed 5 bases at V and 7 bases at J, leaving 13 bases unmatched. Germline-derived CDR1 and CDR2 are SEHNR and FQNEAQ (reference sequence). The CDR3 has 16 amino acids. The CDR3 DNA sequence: TGTGCCAGCAGCCCGAACACCGGGACAGGGGAACGTGGCTACACCTTC. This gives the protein CASSPNTGTGERGYTF.

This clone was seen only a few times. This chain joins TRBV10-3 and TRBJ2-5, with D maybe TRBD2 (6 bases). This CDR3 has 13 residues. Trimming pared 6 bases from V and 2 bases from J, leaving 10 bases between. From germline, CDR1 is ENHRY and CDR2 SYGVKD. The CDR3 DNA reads TGTGCCATCAGGGCGGGGAGACAAGAGACCCAGTACTTC. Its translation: CAIRAGRQETQYF.

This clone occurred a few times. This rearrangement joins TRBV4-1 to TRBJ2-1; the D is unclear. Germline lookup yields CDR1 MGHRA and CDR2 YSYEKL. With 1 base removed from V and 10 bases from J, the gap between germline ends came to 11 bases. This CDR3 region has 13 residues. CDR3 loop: CASSQVAPGEQFF. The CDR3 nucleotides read TGCGCCAGCAGCCAAGTGGCCCCCGGGGAGCAGTTCTTC.

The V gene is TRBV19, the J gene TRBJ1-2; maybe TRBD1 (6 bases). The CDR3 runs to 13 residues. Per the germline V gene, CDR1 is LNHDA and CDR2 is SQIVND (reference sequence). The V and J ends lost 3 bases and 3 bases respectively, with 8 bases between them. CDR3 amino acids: CASSINRDYGYTF. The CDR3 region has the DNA TGTGCCAGTAGTATCAACAGGGACTATGGCTACACCTTC.

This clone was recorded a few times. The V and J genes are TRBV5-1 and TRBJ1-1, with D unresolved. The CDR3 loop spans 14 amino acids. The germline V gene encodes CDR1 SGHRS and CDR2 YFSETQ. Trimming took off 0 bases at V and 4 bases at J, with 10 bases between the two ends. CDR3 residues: CASSLAGAGTEAFF. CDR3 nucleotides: TGCGCCAGCAGCTTGGCGGGCGCGGGCACTGAAGCTTTCTTT.

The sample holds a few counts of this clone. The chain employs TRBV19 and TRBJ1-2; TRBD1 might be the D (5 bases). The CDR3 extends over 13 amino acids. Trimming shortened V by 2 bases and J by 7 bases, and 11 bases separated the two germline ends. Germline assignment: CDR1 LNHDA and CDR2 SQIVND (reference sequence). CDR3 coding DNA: TGTGCCAGTAGTATACAGGGAAATTCTGGCTACACCTTC. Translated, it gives CASSIQGNSGYTF.

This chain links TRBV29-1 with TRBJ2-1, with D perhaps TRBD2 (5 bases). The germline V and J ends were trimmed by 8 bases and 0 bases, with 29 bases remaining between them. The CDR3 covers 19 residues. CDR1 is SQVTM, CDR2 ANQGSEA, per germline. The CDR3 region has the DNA TGCAGCACGGACTTCAGTTTCCCAACTCCTCTCAGCTCCTACAATGAGCAGTTCTTC. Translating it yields CSTDFSFPTPLSSYNEQFF.

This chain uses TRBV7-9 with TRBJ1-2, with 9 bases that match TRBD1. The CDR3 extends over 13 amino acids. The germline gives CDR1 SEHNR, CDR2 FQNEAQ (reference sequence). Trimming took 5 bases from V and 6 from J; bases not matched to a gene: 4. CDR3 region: CASSRDREDGYTF. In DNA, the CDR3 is TGTGCCAGCAGCCGGGACAGGGAAGATGGCTACACCTTC. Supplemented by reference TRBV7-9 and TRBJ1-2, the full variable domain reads DTGVSQNPRHKITKRGQNVTFRCDPISEHNRLYWYRQTLGQGPEFLTYFQNEAQLEKSRLLSDRFSAERPKGSFSTLEIQRTEQGDSAMYLCASSRDREDGYTFGSGTRLTVV.

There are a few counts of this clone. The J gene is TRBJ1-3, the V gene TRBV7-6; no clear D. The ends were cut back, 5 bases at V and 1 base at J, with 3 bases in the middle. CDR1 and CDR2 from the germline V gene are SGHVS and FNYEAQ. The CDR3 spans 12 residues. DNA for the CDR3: TGTGCCAGCAGCACTTCTGGAAACACCATATATTTT. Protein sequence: CASSTSGNTIYF.

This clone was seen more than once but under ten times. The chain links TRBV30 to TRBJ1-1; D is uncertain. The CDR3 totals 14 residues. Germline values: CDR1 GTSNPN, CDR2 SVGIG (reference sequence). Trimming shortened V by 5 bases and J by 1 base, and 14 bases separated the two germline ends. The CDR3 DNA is TGTGCCTGGTCCAGCCCCCGGGAGAACACTGAAGCTTTCTTT. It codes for CAWSSPRENTEAFF.

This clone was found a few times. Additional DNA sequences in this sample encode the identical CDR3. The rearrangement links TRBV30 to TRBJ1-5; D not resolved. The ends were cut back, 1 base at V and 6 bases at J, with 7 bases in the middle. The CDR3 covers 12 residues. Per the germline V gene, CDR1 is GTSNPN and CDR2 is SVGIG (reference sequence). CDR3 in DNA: TGTGCCTGGAGTGCGCCAGGTCAGCCCCAGCATTTT. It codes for CAWSAPGQPQHF.